The 11 T cell receptor beta chains below come from one sample, sequenced in a study of beta chain features in type 1 diabetes. All of the isolated RNA was reverse transcribed, so expressed TCRB transcripts were sequenced. Using immunoSEQ multiplex PCR, the repertoire was profiled, and TCRdb retains in-frame clones only, with some absent. The sample carries around 430,000 clones, approximately 30% recorded once. Specimen: naive CD4+ T cells from blood. Receptors were obtained from a man aged 18 to 30 in good health.

CDR3 coding DNA: TGTGCCAGCAGGGAGGGACAGGGGGCCTACGAGCAGTACTTC. Amino acid sequence: CASREGQGAYEQYF. V and J are TRBV25-1 and TRBJ2-7; 11 nucleotides line up with TRBD1. This CDR3 contains 14 residues. CDR1 and CDR2 (germline): MGHDK, SYGVNS. The V and J ends lost 6 bases and 2 bases, in that order; junction bases with no gene match: 3.

The chain has TRBV5-1 and TRBJ2-1; D possibly corresponds to TRBD1 (5 bases). The germline V gene encodes CDR1 SGHRS and CDR2 YFSETQ. The CDR3 sequence is 15 residues long. V lost 1 base and J 4 bases, leaving 12 bases between the germline ends. The CDR3 nucleotides are TGCGCCAGCAGCTTGCAACTGGGGCTTTACAATGAGCAGTTCTTC. Its protein product is CASSLQLGLYNEQFF.

This clone was counted between two and nine times. The chain uses TRBV7-2 and TRBJ2-7; 13 nucleotides align to TRBD2. The CDR3 is 15 residues long. The V gene end was trimmed by 5 bases and the J gene end by 3 bases; junction bases not matched to a gene: 4. Per germline, CDR1 SGHTA and CDR2 FQGNSA. The CDR3 protein is CASSGGLAGIYEQYF. CDR3 DNA sequence: TGTGCCAGCAGCGGGGGACTAGCGGGGATCTACGAGCAGTACTTC.

V usage is TRBV7-9 and J usage is TRBJ2-1; D is ambiguous. V lost 5 bases and J 10 bases, leaving 9 bases between the germline ends. This CDR3 region has 11 residues. Germline-derived CDR1 and CDR2 are SEHNR and FQNEAQ (reference sequence). CDR3 sequence (DNA): TGTGCCAGCAGCCTTAACGGGGAGCAGTTCTTC. Its protein product is CASSLNGEQFF.

This clone has only a few counts. The J gene is TRBJ2-7, the V gene TRBV29-1; D remains unclear. This CDR3 contains 11 residues. V dropped 5 bases and J dropped 0 bases, with 5 bases sitting between them. The germline V gene has CDR1 SQVTM and CDR2 ANQGSEA. This CDR3 reads CSVSSSYEQYF. The CDR3 region has the DNA TGCAGCGTTAGCAGCTCCTACGAGCAGTACTTC.

This clone was counted a few times. CDR3 amino acids: CASSLGQGVVLTF. As DNA, the CDR3 is TGTGCCAGCAGTTTGGGACAGGGAGTCGTCCTGACTTTC. The chain recombines TRBV27 with TRBJ2-6; 9 bases match TRBD1. Germline V gene sequence: CDR1 MNHEY, CDR2 SMNVEV (reference sequence). CDR3 size: 13 residues. The junction had 3 bases not matched to a gene; V was cut back by 3 bases and J by 12 bases.

The chain links TRBV9 to TRBJ2-3; no definite D call. V lost 0 bases and J lost 4, with 15 bases in between. Per the germline V gene, CDR1 is SGDLS and CDR2 is YYNGEE. This CDR3 has 16 residues. The CDR3 loop is CASSVDGAAGADTQYF. CDR3 DNA: TGTGCCAGCAGCGTAGATGGCGCCGCAGGTGCAGATACGCAGTATTTT.

The V gene is TRBV10-3, the J gene TRBJ2-1; D is possibly TRBD2 (6 bases). This CDR3 has 14 residues. CDR1 is ENHRY, CDR2 SYGVKD, per germline. Trimming took 1 base from V and 7 from J, leaving 11 bases between them. The CDR3 reads CAISEYGSGNEQFF. The CDR3 DNA reads TGTGCCATCAGTGAGTACGGGAGTGGGAATGAGCAGTTCTTC.

A few counts support this clone. Different DNA sequences within this sample yield the same CDR3. V usage is TRBV6-5 and J usage is TRBJ1-5; D perhaps matches TRBD1 (5 bases). Germline values: CDR1 MNHEY, CDR2 SVGAGI. CDR3 length equals 13 residues. Trimming pared 6 bases from V and 2 bases from J, leaving 8 bases between. The CDR3 nucleotides are TGTGCCAGCAGCCTCAGGGGCAATCAGCCCCAGCATTTT. Translating it yields CASSLRGNQPQHF.

Concerning this clone: The junction departs from the called germline gene at one end, perhaps through a read error. In the same sample, other DNA sequences code for this CDR3. The rearrangement joins TRBV29-1 to TRBJ2-7; tentatively, D is TRBD1 (6 bases). Germline V gene data show CDR1 as SQVTM and CDR2 as ANQGSEA. The CDR3 runs to 12 residues. The CDR3 nucleotides are TGCAGCGCCCGTGGGGGCACATACGAGCAGTATTTC. This translates into CSARGGTYEQYF.

This clone was seen a few times. This CDR3 is CASTPPGTTETQYF. CDR3 DNA sequence: TGTGCCAGCACCCCTCCCGGGACTACAGAGACCCAGTACTTC. V usage is TRBV7-9 and J usage is TRBJ2-5; 7 positions match TRBD2. The CDR3 covers 14 residues. The germline V gene has CDR1 SEHNR and CDR2 FQNEAQ (reference sequence). The ends lost 7 bases at V and 4 bases at J; junction bases unmatched: 9.